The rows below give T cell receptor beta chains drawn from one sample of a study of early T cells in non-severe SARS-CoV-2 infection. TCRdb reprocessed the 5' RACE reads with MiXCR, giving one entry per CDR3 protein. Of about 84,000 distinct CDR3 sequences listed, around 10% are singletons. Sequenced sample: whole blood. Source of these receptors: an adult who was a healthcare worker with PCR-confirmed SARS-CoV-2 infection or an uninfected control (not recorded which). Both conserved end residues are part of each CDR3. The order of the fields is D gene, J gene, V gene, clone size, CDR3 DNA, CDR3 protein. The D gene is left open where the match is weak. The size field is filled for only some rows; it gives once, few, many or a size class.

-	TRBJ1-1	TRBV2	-	TGTGCGAGCAGGGGAGTATACACTGAAGCTTTCTTT	CASRGVYTEAFF
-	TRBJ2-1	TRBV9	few	TGTGCCAGCAGCCTTAGGGGGGAGTCCTACAATGAGCAGTTCTTC	CASSLRGESYNEQFF
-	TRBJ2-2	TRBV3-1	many	TGTGCCACTTCGACAAGGAACACCGGGGAGCTGTTTTTT	CATSTRNTGELFF
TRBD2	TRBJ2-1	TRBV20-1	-	TGCAGTGCTAGAGATCTGATCGGCCTAGCGGGTGACGGCGAGCAGTTCTTC	CSARDLIGLAGDGEQFF
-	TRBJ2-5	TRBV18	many	TGTGCCAGCTCACTACTTCTCACACAGTACCAAGAGACCCAGTACTTC	CASSLLLTQYQETQYF
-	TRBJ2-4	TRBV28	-	TGTGCCAGCAGACAGGGGGGGTCCAACGTGGGAAACATTCAGTACTTC	CASRQGGSNVGNIQYF
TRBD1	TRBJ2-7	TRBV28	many	TGTGCCAGCAGCCAGACAGGGGGCACCTACGAGCAGTACTTC	CASSQTGGTYEQYF
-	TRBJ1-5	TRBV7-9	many	TGTGCCAGCAGCAAAGGGTATAGCAATCAGCCCCAGCATTTT	CASSKGYSNQPQHF
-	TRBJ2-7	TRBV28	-	TGTGCCAGCAGCCCTTCAGGGAACCACGAGCAGTACTTC	CASSPSGNHEQYF
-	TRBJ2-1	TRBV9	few	TGTGCCTCATCCGGGCGGATCTACAATGAGCAGTTCTTC	CASSGRIYNEQFF
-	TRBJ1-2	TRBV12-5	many	TGTGCTAGTGGCCCCAGGGCCCCTAACTATGGCTACACCTTC	CASGPRAPNYGYTF
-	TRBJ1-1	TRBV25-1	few	TGTGCCAGCAGTGAATATGGACGGATAAACACTGAAGCTTTCTTT	CASSEYGRINTEAFF
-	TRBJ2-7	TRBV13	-	TGTGCCAGCAGGCAGACAGTAGCAGATAACGAGCAGTACTTC	CASRQTVADNEQYF
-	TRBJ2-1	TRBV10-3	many	TGTGCCATCAGTGATGCAGTAAACAATGAGCAGTTCTTC	CAISDAVNNEQFF
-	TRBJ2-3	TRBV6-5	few	TGTGCCACCCTAAGGGCCCGAGGGGATACGCAGTATTTT	CATLRARGDTQYF
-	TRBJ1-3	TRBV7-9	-	TGTGCCGGGGGGGAGGACCTCTCCTCTGGAAACACCATATATTTT	CAGGEDLSSGNTIYF
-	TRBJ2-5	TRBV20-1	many	TGCAGTGCTAGAGACTATACTAGCAGGGAGACCCAGTACTTC	CSARDYTSRETQYF
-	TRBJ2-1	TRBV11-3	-	TGTGCCAGCAGCTCTCGGCTAGCCTTGTACAATGAGCAGTTCTTC	CASSSRLALYNEQFF
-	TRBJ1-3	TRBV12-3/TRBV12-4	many	TGTGCCAGCAGTTTAGCTGGGCAGGACTCTGGAAACACCATATATTTT	CASSLAGQDSGNTIYF
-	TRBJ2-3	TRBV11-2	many	TGTGCCAGCAGCCTCACGAGGGGCCGTGCAGATACGCAGTATTTT	CASSLTRGRADTQYF
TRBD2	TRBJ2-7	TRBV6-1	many	TGTGCCAGCACGCTAGCGGGAGGCCCAAACTCCTACGAGCAGTACTTC	CASTLAGGPNSYEQYF
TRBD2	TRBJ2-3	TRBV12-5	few	TGTGCTAGTGACCTAGCGGGAGCAGGCACAGATACGCAGTATTTT	CASDLAGAGTDTQYF
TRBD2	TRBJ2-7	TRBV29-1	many	TGCAGCGTTGTACTAGCGGGATACTACGAGCAGTACTTC	CSVVLAGYYEQYF
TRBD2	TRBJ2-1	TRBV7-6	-	TGTGCCAGCAGCTTTGGCGGGGGAAAGAATGAGCAGTTCTTC	CASSFGGGKNEQFF
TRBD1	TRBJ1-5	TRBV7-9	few	TGTGCCAGCAGTTTCCAAGGACAGGGAGGCAATCAGCCCCAGCATTTT	CASSFQGQGGNQPQHF
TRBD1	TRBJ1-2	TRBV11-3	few	TGTGCCAGCAGCTTAGGGGACAGGATTTTGGGCTACACCTTC	CASSLGDRILGYTF
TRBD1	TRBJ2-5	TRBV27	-	TGTGCCAGCAGTTTAGGATGGACAGGGATAGGAGAGACCCAGTACTTC	CASSLGWTGIGETQYF
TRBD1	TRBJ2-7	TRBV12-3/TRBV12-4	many	TGTGCCAGCAGAAGGGGGACAGGGAGCTCCTACGAGCAGTACTTC	CASRRGTGSSYEQYF
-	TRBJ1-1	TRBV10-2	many	TGCGCCAGCAACGACAGAAACACTGAAGCTTTCTTT	CASNDRNTEAFF
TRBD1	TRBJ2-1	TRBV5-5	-	TGTGCCAGCAGCTTTGGGACAGGGCTAATCTATGAGCAGTTCTTC	CASSFGTGLIYEQFF
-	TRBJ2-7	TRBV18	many	TGTGCCAGCTCACCCGCTAGCTCCTACGAGCAGTACTTC	CASSPASSYEQYF
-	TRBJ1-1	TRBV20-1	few	TGCAGTGCTAGAGTCCCCCAGTGGGGAGGAATTGAAGCTTTCTTT	CSARVPQWGGIEAFF
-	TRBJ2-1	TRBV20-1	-	TGCAGTGCTAGAATGGTGCGGGGGCGCTCCTACAATGAGCAGTTCTTC	CSARMVRGRSYNEQFF
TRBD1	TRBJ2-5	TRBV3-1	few	TGTGCCAGCAGCCCCGGACAGGGTTCCCTCCAAGAGACCCAGTACTTC	CASSPGQGSLQETQYF
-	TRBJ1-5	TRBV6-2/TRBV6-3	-	TGTGCCAGCAGCCCCCTCTACATGGATTCGACGCCCCAGCATTTT	CASSPLYMDSTPQHF
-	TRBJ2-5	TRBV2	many	TGTGCCAGCAGTGGACCCCCGGGGGGCAGGGAGACCCAGTACTTC	CASSGPPGGRETQYF
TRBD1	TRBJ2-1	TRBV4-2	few	TGTGCCAGCAGCCAAGATGTAGCAGGACAGGGGGCTAGAGATGAGCAGTTCTTC	CASSQDVAGQGARDEQFF
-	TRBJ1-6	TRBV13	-	TGTGCCAGCAGCTTAGCTCCCCTGGGGTTGGCTAATTCACCCCTCCACTTT	CASSLAPLGLANSPLHF
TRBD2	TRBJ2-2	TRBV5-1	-	TGCGCCAGCGAGTCGGATAGCGGGGCTACCGGGGAGCTGTTTTTT	CASESDSGATGELFF
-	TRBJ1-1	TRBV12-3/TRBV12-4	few	TGTGCCAGCAGTTTAGTGGCGGTTGAAGCTTTCTTT	CASSLVAVEAFF
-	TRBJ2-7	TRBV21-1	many	TGTGCCAGCAGCAAAGGAAGGACCGGAGGAATGTACGAGCAGTACTTC	CASSKGRTGGMYEQYF
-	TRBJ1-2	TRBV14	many	TGTGCCAGCAGCCCCCTACAACAGGGTGGGGGCTACACCTTC	CASSPLQQGGGYTF
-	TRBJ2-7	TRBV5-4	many	TGTGCCAGCAGCTACGACTCCTACGAGCAGTACTTC	CASSYDSYEQYF
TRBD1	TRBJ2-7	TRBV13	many	TGTGCCAGCAGCCCGACAGGGTATGGTTTCGAGCAGTACTTC	CASSPTGYGFEQYF
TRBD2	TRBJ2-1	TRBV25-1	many	TGTGCCAGCACACCGACGGGGGGGGCGCAGAATGAGCAGTTCTTC	CASTPTGGAQNEQFF
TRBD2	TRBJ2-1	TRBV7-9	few	TGTGCCAGCAGCTTATTCATCCTAGCGGGGGTGGTTGAGCAGTTCTTC	CASSLFILAGVVEQFF
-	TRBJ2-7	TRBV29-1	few	TGCAGCGTGCGAGGGCAGGGGCGAGTGGGGGAGCAGTACTTC	CSVRGQGRVGEQYF
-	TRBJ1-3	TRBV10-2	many	TGCGCCAGCAGAGGTACGCCGTCCTCTGGAAACACCATATATTTT	CASRGTPSSGNTIYF